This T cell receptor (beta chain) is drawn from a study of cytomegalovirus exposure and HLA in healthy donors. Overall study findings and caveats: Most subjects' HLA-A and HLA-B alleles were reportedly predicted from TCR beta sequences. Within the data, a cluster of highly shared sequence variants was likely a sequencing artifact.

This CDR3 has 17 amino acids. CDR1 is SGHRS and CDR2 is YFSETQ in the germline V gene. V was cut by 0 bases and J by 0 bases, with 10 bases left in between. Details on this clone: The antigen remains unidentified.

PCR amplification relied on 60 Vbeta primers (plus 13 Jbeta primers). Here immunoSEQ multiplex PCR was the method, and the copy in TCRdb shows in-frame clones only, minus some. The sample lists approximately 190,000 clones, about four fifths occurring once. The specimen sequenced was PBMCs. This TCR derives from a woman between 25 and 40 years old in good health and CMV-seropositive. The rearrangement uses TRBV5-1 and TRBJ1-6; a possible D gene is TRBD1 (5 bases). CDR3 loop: CASSLAGRSSYNSPLHF. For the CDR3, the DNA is TGCGCCAGCAGCTTGGCAGGGCGCAGCTCCTATAATTCACCCCTCCACTTT.